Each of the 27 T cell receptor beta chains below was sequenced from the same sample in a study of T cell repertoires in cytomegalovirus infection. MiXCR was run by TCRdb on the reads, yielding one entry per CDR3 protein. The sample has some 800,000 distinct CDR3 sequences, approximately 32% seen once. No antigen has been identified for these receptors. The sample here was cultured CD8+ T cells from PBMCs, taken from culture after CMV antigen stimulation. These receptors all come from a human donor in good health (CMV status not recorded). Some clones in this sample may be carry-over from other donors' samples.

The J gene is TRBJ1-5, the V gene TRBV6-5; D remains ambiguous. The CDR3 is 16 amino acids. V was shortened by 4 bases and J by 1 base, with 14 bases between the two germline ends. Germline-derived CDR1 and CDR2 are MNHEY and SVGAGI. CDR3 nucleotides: TGTGCCAGCAGTTCCGGACCACCACAGAGCAATCAGCCCCAGCATTTT. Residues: CASSSGPPQSNQPQHF.

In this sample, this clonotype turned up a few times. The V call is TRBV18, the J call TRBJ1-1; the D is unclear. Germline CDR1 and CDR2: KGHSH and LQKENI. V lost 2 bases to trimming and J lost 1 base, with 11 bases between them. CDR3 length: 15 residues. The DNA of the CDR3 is TGTGCCAGCTCACCATCAGACATACAGAACACTGAAGCTTTCTTT. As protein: CASSPSDIQNTEAFF.

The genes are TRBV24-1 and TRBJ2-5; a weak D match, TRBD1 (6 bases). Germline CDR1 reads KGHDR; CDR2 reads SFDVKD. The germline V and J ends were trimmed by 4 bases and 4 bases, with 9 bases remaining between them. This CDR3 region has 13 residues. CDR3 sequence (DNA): TGTGCCACCAGTGAATCGGACAGAGAGACCCAGTACTTC. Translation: CATSESDRETQYF.

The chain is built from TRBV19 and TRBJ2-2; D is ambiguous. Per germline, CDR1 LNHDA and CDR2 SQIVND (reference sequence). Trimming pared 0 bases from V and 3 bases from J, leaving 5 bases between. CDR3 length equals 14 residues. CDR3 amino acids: CASSIDPDTGELFF. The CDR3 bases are TGTGCCAGTAGTATAGATCCGGACACCGGGGAGCTGTTTTTT.

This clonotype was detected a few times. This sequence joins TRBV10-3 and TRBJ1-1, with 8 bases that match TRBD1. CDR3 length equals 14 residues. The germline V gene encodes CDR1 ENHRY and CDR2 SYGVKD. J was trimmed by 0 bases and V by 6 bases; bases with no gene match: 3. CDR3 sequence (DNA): TGTGCCATCAGCACAGGGGGGATGAACACTGAAGCTTTCTTT. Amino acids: CAISTGGMNTEAFF.

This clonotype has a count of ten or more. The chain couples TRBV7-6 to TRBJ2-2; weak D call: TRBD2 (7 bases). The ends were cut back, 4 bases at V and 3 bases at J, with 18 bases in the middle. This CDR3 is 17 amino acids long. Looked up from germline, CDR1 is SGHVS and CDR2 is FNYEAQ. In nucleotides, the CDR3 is TGTGCCAGCAGCTCCAAAAGGGGGGGCCGGTACACCGGGGAGCTGTTTTTT. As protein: CASSSKRGGRYTGELFF.

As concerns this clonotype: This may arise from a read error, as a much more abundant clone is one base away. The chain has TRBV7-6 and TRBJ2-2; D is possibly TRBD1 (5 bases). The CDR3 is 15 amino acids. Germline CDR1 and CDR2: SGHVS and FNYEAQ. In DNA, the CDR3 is TGTGTCAGCAGCTTAGGCAGGGTTGGCTCCGGGGAGCTGTTTTTT. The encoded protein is CVSSLGRVGSGELFF.

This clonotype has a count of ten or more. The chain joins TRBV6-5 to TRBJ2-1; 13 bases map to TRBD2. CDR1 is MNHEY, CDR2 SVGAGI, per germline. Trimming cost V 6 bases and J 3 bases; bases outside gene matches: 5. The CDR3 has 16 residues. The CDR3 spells CASSPTSGGLYNEQFF. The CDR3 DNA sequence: TGTGCCAGCAGCCCGACTAGCGGGGGGCTCTACAATGAGCAGTTCTTC.

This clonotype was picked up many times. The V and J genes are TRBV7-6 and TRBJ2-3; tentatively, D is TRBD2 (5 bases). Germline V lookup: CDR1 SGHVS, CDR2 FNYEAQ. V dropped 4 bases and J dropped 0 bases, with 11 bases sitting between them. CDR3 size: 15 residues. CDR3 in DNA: TGTGCCAGCAGCTCCGTTGGCGGGAGCACAGATACGCAGTATTTT. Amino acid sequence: CASSSVGGSTDTQYF. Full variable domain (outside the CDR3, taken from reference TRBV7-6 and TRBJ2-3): GAGVSQSPRYKVTKRGQDVALRCDPISGHVSLYWYRQALGQGPEFLTYFNYEAQQDKSGLPNDRFSAERPEGSISTLTIQRTEQRDSAMYRCASSSVGGSTDTQYFGPGTRLTVL.

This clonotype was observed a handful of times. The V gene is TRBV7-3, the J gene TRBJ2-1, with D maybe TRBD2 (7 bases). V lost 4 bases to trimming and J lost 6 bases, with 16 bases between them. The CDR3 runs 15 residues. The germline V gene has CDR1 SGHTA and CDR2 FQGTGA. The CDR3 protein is CASSYGGGGLNEQFF. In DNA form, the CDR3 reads TGTGCCAGCAGCTACGGAGGCGGGGGCCTCAATGAGCAGTTCTTC.

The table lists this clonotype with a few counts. The CDR3 region is CASSPRAGSYGYTF. CDR3 coding DNA: TGTGCCAGCAGCCCGCGGGCCGGGAGCTATGGCTACACCTTC. The chain carries TRBV7-6 and TRBJ1-2; no reliable D call. The V end lost 5 bases, the J end lost 4 bases, and 14 bases lay between the germline ends. Germline V gene lookup returns CDR1 SGHVS and CDR2 FNYEAQ. The CDR3 totals 14 residues.

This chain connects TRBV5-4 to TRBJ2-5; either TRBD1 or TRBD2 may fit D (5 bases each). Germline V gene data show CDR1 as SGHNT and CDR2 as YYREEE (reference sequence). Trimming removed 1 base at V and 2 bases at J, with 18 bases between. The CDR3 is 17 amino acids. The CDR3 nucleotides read TGTGCCAGCAGCTTGAGAGGGGTTCTTTTAGGGCAAGAGACCCAGTACTTC. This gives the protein CASSLRGVLLGQETQYF.

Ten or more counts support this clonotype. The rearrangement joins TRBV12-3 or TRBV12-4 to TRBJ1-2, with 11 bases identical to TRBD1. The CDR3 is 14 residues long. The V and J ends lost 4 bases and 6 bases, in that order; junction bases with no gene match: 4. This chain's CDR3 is CASSYPGQGDGYTF. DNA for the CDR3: TGTGCCAGCAGTTACCCGGGACAGGGGGATGGCTACACCTTC.

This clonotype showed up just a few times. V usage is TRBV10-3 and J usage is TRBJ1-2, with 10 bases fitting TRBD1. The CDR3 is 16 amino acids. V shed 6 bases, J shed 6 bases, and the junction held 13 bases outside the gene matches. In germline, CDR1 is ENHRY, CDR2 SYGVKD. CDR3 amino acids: CAIRSYMTGGADGYTF. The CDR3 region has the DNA TGTGCCATCAGATCCTATATGACAGGGGGCGCGGATGGCTACACCTTC.

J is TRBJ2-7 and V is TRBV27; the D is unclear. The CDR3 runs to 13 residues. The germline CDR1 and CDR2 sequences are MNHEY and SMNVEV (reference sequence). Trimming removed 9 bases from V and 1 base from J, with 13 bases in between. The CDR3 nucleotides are TGTGCCAGGACGGCCCATGTTTCCTACGAGCAGTACGTC. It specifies CARTAHVSYEQYV.

In DNA, the CDR3 is TGTGCCATCAGTGAGTTCGCGACCGGGAGGGCCCCCTACGAGCAGTACGTC. It encodes CAISEFATGRAPYEQYV. This chain connects TRBV10-3 to TRBJ2-7, with TRBD2 matching over 8 bases. Unmatched junction bases numbered 10, after V lost 1 base and J lost 2 bases. Germline V gives CDR1 ENHRY, CDR2 SYGVKD. This CDR3 spans 17 amino acids.

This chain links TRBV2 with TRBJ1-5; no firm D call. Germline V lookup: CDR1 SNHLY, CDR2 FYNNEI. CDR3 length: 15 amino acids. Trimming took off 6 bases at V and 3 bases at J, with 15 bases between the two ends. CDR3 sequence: CASSYLLADNQPQHF. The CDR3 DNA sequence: TGTGCCAGCAGCTACCTCTTGGCAGACAATCAGCCCCAGCATTTT.

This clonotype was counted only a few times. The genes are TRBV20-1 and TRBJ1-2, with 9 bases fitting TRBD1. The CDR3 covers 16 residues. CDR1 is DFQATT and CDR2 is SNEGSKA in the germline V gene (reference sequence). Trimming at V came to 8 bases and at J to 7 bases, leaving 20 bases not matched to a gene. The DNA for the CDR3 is TGCAGTCCCCTAAAAAGGGGACAGGGAACTAGCGGTGGCTACACCTTC. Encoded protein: CSPLKRGQGTSGGYTF.

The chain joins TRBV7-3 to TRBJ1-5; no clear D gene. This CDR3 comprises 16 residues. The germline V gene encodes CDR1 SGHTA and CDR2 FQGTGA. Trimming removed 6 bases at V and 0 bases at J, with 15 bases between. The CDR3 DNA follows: TGTGCCAGCAGTCACAATAGGGTACGTAGCAATCAGCCCCAGCATTTT. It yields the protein CASSHNRVRSNQPQHF. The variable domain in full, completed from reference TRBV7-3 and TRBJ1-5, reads GAGVSQTPSNKVTEKGKYVELRCDPISGHTALYWYRQSLGQGPEFLIYFQGTGAADDSGLPNDRFFAVRPEGSVSTLKIQRTERGDSAVYLCASSHNRVRSNQPQHFGDGTRLSIL.

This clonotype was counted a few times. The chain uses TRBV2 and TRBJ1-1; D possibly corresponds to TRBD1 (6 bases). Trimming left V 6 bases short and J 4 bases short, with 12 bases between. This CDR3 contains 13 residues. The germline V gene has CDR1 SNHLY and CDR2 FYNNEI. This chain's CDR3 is CASRAGVGTEAFF. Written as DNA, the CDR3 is TGTGCCAGCAGGGCAGGGGTAGGCACTGAAGCTTTCTTT.

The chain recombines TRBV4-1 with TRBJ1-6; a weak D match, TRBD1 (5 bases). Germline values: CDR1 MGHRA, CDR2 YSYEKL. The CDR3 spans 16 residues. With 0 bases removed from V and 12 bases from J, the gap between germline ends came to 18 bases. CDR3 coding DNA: TGCGCCAGCAGCCAAGAGGGGGGATTGACGGAGGAACCCCTCCACTTT. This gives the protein CASSQEGGLTEEPLHF.

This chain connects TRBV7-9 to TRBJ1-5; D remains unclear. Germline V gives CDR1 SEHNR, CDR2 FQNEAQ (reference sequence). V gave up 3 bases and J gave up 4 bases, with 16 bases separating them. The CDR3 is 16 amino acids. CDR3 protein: CASSFSSRGPNQPQHF. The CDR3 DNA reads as TGTGCCAGCAGCTTTTCTAGTAGAGGGCCGAATCAGCCCCAGCATTTT. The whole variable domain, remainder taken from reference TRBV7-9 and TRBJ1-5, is DTGVSQNPRHKITKRGQNVTFRCDPISEHNRLYWYRQTLGQGPEFLTYFQNEAQLEKSRLLSDRFSAERPKGSFSTLEIQRTEQGDSAMYLCASSFSSRGPNQPQHFGDGTRLSIL.

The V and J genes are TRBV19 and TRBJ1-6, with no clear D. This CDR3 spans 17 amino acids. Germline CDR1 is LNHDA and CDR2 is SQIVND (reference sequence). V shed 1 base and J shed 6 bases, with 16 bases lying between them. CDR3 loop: CASSIGGPGDFNSPLHF. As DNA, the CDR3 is TGTGCCAGTAGTATAGGGGGTCCAGGCGACTTTAATTCACCCCTCCACTTT.

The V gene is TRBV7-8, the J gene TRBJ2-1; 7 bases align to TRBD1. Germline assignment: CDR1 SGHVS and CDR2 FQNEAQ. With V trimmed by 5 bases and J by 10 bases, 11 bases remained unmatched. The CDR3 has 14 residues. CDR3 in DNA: TGTGCCAGCAGCCAACATGAGGGGGCAGACGAGCAGTTCTTC. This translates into CASSQHEGADEQFF.

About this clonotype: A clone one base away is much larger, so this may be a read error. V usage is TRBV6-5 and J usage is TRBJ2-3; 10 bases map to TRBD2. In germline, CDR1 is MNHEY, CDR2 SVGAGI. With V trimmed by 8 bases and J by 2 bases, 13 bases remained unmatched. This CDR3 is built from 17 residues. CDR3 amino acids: CASATSGTPYHTDTQYF. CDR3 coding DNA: TGTGCCAGCGCAACTAGCGGGACTCCCTACCACACAGATACGCAGTATTTT.

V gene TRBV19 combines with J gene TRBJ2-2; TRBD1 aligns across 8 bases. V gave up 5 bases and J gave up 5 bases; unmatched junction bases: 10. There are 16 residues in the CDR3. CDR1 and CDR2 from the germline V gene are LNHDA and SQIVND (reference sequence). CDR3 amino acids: CASSPRTGKPTGELFF. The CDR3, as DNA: TGTGCCAGTAGTCCACGGACAGGGAAACCTACCGGGGAGCTGTTTTTT. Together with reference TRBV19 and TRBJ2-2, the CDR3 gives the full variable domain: DGGITQSPKYLFRKEGQNVTLSCEQNLNHDAMYWYRQDPGQGLRLIYYSQIVNDFQKGDIAEGYSVSREKKESFPLTVTSAQKNPTAFYLCASSPRTGKPTGELFFGEGSRLTVL.

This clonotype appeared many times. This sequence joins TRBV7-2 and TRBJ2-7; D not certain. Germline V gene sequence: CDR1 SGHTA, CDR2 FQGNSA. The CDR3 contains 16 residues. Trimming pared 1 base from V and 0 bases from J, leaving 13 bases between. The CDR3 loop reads CASSLEGWVRSYEQYF. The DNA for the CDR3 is TGTGCCAGCAGCTTAGAAGGTTGGGTGCGCTCCTACGAGCAGTACTTC.